The present entry profiles one T cell receptor (beta chain) with its context. Profiling relied on immunoSEQ multiplex PCR, and the TCRdb table lists in-frame clones only, not all of them. This table has tens of thousands of clones, approximately 80% appearing once. The record originates from a study of OX40 agonist ivuxolimab in advanced cancers. V lost 2 bases to trimming and J lost 1 base, with 10 bases between them. CDR1 is SGHTA, CDR2 FQGNSA, per germline. This CDR3 is 15 amino acids long. This clonotype originated in an adult with an advanced solid tumor such as melanoma, head and neck, liver or kidney cancer. The chain combines TRBV7-2 with TRBJ2-3; the D gene is possibly TRBD1 (5 bases). The material was CD4+ or CD8+ T cells sorted from blood, obtained in a trial of the OX40 agonist ivuxolimab. The CDR3 DNA reads as TGTGCCAGCAGCTTAACACAGGTGGGCACAGATACGCAGTATTTT. Residues: CASSLTQVGTDTQYF.